The 18 T cell receptor beta chains below all came from one sample that was sequenced in a study of blood T cells in healthy people across ages. Using a J-beta primer mix together with a sample-barcoded 5' primer, a second PCR was run for about 6 to 12 cycles. TCRdb processed the 5' RACE reads anew with MiXCR; each CDR3 protein has one entry. Here the sample spans 1.8 million or so distinct CDR3 sequences, about two fifths being singletons. Sequencing input: blood. Every receptor here comes from a human donor in good health.

The gene calls are TRBV20-1 and TRBJ2-3, with D uncertain. Germline CDR1 reads DFQATT; CDR2 reads SNEGSKA (reference sequence). Trimming removed 1 base at V and 11 bases at J, with 10 bases between. The CDR3 has 11 residues. CDR3 sequence (DNA): TGCAGTGCTAGAGGCCCGACTCAGCAGTATTTT. Protein sequence: CSARGPTQQYF.

The chain carries TRBV5-1 and TRBJ1-2; D call uncertain. Germline lookup yields CDR1 SGHRS and CDR2 YFSETQ. Trimming took off 4 bases at V and 8 bases at J, with 15 bases between the two ends. This CDR3 has 13 residues. The CDR3 loop reads CASSVDGRTGYTF. The CDR3 nucleotides are TGCGCCAGCAGCGTGGACGGGCGGACCGGCTACACCTTC.

The chain is built from TRBV5-4 and TRBJ2-7; D is unclear. This CDR3 region has 14 residues. The V end lost 4 bases, the J end lost 3 bases, and 14 bases lay between the germline ends. Germline V gene lookup returns CDR1 SGHNT and CDR2 YYREEE (reference sequence). Here the CDR3 reads CASSDQNTNYEQYF. The CDR3 DNA sequence: TGTGCCAGCAGCGACCAGAATACAAACTACGAGCAGTACTTC. Complete variable domain (other parts from reference TRBV5-4 and TRBJ2-7): ETGVTQSPTHLIKTRGQQVTLRCSSQSGHNTVSWYQQALGQGPQFIFQYYREEENGRGNFPPRFSGLQFPNYSSELNVNALELDDSALYLCASSDQNTNYEQYFGPGTRLTVT.

This clonotype was observed a handful of times. This chain links TRBV29-1 with TRBJ2-5; D unresolved. The CDR3 runs to 13 residues. CDR1 is SQVTM and CDR2 is ANQGSEA in the germline V gene. V gave up 5 bases and J gave up 2 bases, with 12 bases separating them. CDR3 bases: TGCAGCGTTCCTCGGAGCGATCAAGAGACCCAGTACTTC. Residues: CSVPRSDQETQYF.

This clonotype occurred once. At one end, the junction sequence differs from germline, possibly due to a read error. The rearrangement joins TRBV18 to TRBJ2-4; 7 bases match TRBD1. Germline V lookup: CDR1 KGHSH, CDR2 LQKENI. This CDR3 contains 18 residues. The CDR3 coding sequence is TGTGCCGGCTCACCAGGACAGGCGCCCACACTAGCCAAAAACATTCAGTACTTC. This translates into CAGSPGQAPTLAKNIQYF.

As for this clonotype: A read error may explain this, as a much larger clone is one base away. The chain employs TRBV15 and TRBJ2-6, with D perhaps TRBD1 (6 bases). This CDR3 is 15 amino acids long. Germline V gene lookup returns CDR1 LNHNV and CDR2 YYDKDF (reference sequence). CDR3 nucleotide sequence: TGTGCCACCAGCACCGGGACACCCGGGGCCAACGTCCCGACTTTC. This translates into CATSTGTPGANVPTF.

The chain carries TRBV29-1 and TRBJ1-2, with D uncertain. Germline V lookup: CDR1 SQVTM, CDR2 ANQGSEA. The germline V and J ends were trimmed by 1 base and 6 bases, with 6 bases remaining between them. This CDR3 is built from 11 residues. CDR3 loop: CSVEGVNGYTF. The DNA for the CDR3 is TGCAGCGTTGAAGGTGTGAATGGCTACACCTTC.

This clonotype was counted ten times or more. This chain joins TRBV29-1 and TRBJ2-1; the D gene is possibly TRBD1 (6 bases). Per the germline V gene, CDR1 is SQVTM and CDR2 is ANQGSEA. The CDR3 loop spans 12 amino acids. Trimming cost V 8 bases and J 3 bases, with 11 bases left between them. The CDR3 nucleotides read TGCAGCCCGGACAGAGTCTACAATGAGCAGTTCTTC. Its translation: CSPDRVYNEQFF.

This chain uses TRBV29-1 with TRBJ2-3, with D perhaps TRBD1 or TRBD2 (5 bases each). This CDR3 has 12 residues. With 7 bases removed from V and 3 bases from J, the gap between germline ends came to 11 bases. Germline V CDR1 and CDR2: SQVTM, ANQGSEA. CDR3 sequence reads: CSGQRDTDTQYF. Here the CDR3 DNA reads TGCAGCGGACAGAGGGATACAGATACGCAGTATTTT.

This clonotype came up a few times. The chain couples TRBV28 to TRBJ2-3; TRBD2 matches at 7 bases. Per germline, CDR1 MDHEN and CDR2 SYDVKM. CDR3 length: 14 amino acids. Losses at the gene ends were 5 bases for V and 3 bases for J; bases not matched to a gene: 5. This CDR3 is CASSDSGSTDTQYF. CDR3 coding DNA: TGTGCCAGCAGTGATAGCGGGTCGACAGATACGCAGTATTTT.

The genes are TRBV28 and TRBJ1-4; 7 positions match TRBD1. This CDR3 is built from 16 residues. The V gene end was trimmed by 5 bases and the J gene end by 6 bases; junction bases not matched to a gene: 12. Germline V CDR1 and CDR2: MDHEN, SYDVKM. The CDR3 DNA sequence: TGTGCCAGCAGTCCACTCTCGGGACAGTTATATGAAAAACTGTTTTTT. This translates into CASSPLSGQLYEKLFF.

J is TRBJ2-5 and V is TRBV5-6, with 9 bases fitting TRBD2. The J call may be in error: the DNA end matches TRBJ2-7 better. CDR3 length equals 16 residues. CDR1 SGHDT and CDR2 YYEEEE come from the germline V gene. The CDR3 spells CASSLEPGLAEYEQYF. In nucleotides, the CDR3 is TGTGCCAGCAGCTTGGAACCGGGACTAGCAGAGTACGAGCAGTACTTC.

The chain combines TRBV3-1 with TRBJ2-7, with D unclear. Trimming left V 0 bases short and J 2 bases short, with 8 bases between. In germline, CDR1 is LGHDT, CDR2 YNNKEL (reference sequence). This CDR3 is built from 14 residues. The CDR3 DNA follows: TGTGCCAGCAGCCAAGAGAAGGTAACCTACGAGCAGTACTTC. Translating gives CASSQEKVTYEQYF.

The V and J genes are TRBV6-1 and TRBJ2-5; D tentatively fits TRBD1 or TRBD2 (5 bases each). The CDR3 is 16 residues long. Germline assignment: CDR1 MNHNS and CDR2 SASEGT. Trimming took off 7 bases at V and 4 bases at J, with 22 bases between the two ends. CDR3: CASTEGILFGGETQYF. For the CDR3, the DNA is TGTGCCAGCACTGAGGGGATCCTTTTTGGGGGAGAGACCCAGTACTTC.

The chain links TRBV4-2 to TRBJ1-2, with D hard to call. V lost 0 bases, J lost 7 bases, and 12 bases lay in between. Germline CDR1 reads LGHNA; CDR2 reads YNFKEQ. The CDR3 extends over 14 amino acids. The CDR3 nucleotides are TGTGCCAGCAGCCAAGAGAATGCGGGCGGTGGCTACACCTTC. It codes for CASSQENAGGGYTF.

The V and J genes are TRBV10-3 and TRBJ1-1; 9 bases map to TRBD1. The CDR3 has 14 residues. V trimming: 9 bases; J trimming: 5 bases; junction bases outside the gene matches: 10. Germline loops: CDR1 ENHRY, CDR2 SYGVKD. The CDR3 nucleotides read TGTGCCATGAGGACGGGACAGGGTAGGACTGAAGCTTTCTTT. Protein product: CAMRTGQGRTEAFF.

The chain recombines TRBV7-9 with TRBJ1-1; 8 bases agree with TRBD1. With V trimmed by 1 base and J by 3 bases, 4 bases remained unmatched. The germline gives CDR1 SEHNR, CDR2 FQNEAQ (reference sequence). The CDR3 has 15 amino acids. The CDR3 nucleotides read TGTGCCAGCAGCTTAGGTTCCAGGGGGCACACTGAAGCTTTCTTT. Protein: CASSLGSRGHTEAFF.

The chain has TRBV11-2 and TRBJ2-1; D may be TRBD2 (5 bases). Between the trimmed V and J ends, which lost 5 bases and 8 bases, there was a span of 19 bases. Germline V gene lookup returns CDR1 SGHAT and CDR2 FQNNGV. This CDR3 contains 15 residues. The CDR3 nucleotides are TGTGCCAGCAGCCAAACTAGTCCGCGGATCGATGAGCAGTTCTTC. Translated: CASSQTSPRIDEQFF.